The 26 T cell receptor beta chains reported below all come from one sample, sequenced in a study of blood T cell repertoires in COVID-19 (dated by TCRdb to 2018 to 2020). Receptors were amplified or captured by the immunoSEQ multiplex PCR assay. Imported from immuneACCESS, the table was reduced by TCRdb to in-frame sequences with V and J called. These copies leave out some clones; in studies compared against another copy, an unresolved V gene accounts for under half, and the cause of the remainder is not known. A total of roughly 270,000 clones appear in this sample, approximately 85% of them only once. The ten largest account for roughly 4.6% of the sample. The material sequenced was peripheral blood. These receptors were collected from a man aged 45-65 years with active or convalescent COVID-19.

V is TRBV7-2 and J is TRBJ2-1; 16 bases match TRBD2. Looked up from germline, CDR1 is SGHTA and CDR2 is FQGNSA. The CDR3 extends over 17 amino acids. V was pared by 4 bases and J by 9 bases, with 9 bases of the junction left unmatched. Here the CDR3 DNA reads TGTGCCAGCAGCTCGGGACTAGCGGGAGGGCCTAGAGCTGAGCAGTTCTTC. This codes for CASSSGLAGGPRAEQFF.

The chain carries TRBV29-1 and TRBJ2-1; tentative D call: TRBD2 (5 bases). The CDR3 contains 12 residues. Germline CDR1 and CDR2: SQVTM and ANQGSEA. V lost 4 bases and J 7 bases, leaving 11 bases between the germline ends. The chain's CDR3 is CSVVRVGNEQFF. CDR3 DNA sequence: TGCAGCGTTGTGAGGGTGGGGAATGAGCAGTTCTTC.

V usage is TRBV7-2 and J usage is TRBJ1-2; D uncertain. The germline CDR1 and CDR2 sequences are SGHTA and FQGNSA. The ends were cut back, 2 bases at V and 5 bases at J, with 18 bases in the middle. The CDR3 covers 16 residues. The chain's CDR3 is CASSLSALIRVYGYTF. DNA of the CDR3: TGTGCCAGCAGCTTAAGCGCTCTTATCAGAGTTTATGGCTACACCTTC.

J is TRBJ2-5 and V is TRBV14; weak D call: TRBD2 (6 bases). V was shortened by 1 base and J by 7 bases, with 16 bases between the two germline ends. There are 15 residues in the CDR3. Germline values: CDR1 SGHDN, CDR2 FVKESK. CDR3 DNA sequence: TGTGCCAGCAGCCAAGGGGGACTTGAGGAAGGGACCCAGTACTTC. Amino acid sequence: CASSQGGLEEGTQYF.

The chain couples TRBV11-2 to TRBJ1-2; 9 bases are shared with TRBD1. J was trimmed by 6 bases and V by 5 bases; bases with no gene match: 10. The length of the CDR3 is 15 residues. Germline values: CDR1 SGHAT, CDR2 FQNNGV. The CDR3 sequence: CASSPRGQGINGYTF. CDR3 DNA: TGTGCCAGCAGCCCACGGGGACAGGGAATCAATGGCTACACCTTC. Together with reference TRBV11-2 and TRBJ1-2, the CDR3 gives the full variable domain: EAGVAQSPRYKIIEKRQSVAFWCNPISGHATLYWYQQILGQGPKLLIQFQNNGVVDDSQLPKDRFSAERLKGVDSTLKIQPAKLEDSAVYLCASSPRGQGINGYTFGSGTRLTVV.

V gene TRBV5-4 combines with J gene TRBJ2-1; D is undetermined. The CDR3 is 15 residues long. With 5 bases removed from V and 5 bases from J, the gap between germline ends came to 17 bases. Germline V gene lookup returns CDR1 SGHNT and CDR2 YYREEE (reference sequence). The CDR3 loop reads CASRRALEDHNEQFF. DNA of the CDR3: TGTGCCAGCAGGCGAGCCCTAGAAGACCACAATGAGCAGTTCTTC. The variable domain in full, with the rest retrieved from reference TRBV5-4 and TRBJ2-1, is ETGVTQSPTHLIKTRGQQVTLRCSSQSGHNTVSWYQQALGQGPQFIFQYYREEENGRGNFPPRFSGLQFPNYSSELNVNALELDDSALYLCASRRALEDHNEQFFGPGTRLTVL.

This chain connects TRBV6-5 to TRBJ1-1; TRBD1 matches at 8 bases. The length of the CDR3 is 14 residues. The germline gives CDR1 MNHEY, CDR2 SVGAGI. The ends lost 7 bases at V and 6 bases at J; junction bases unmatched: 10. CDR3 sequence (DNA): TGTGCCAGCACCTTGACAGGGGTCCAGGCTGAAGCTTTCTTT. Amino acid sequence: CASTLTGVQAEAFF.

CDR3 in amino acids: CASSSPLSWFSYEQYF. Written as DNA, the CDR3 is TGTGCCAGCTCAAGCCCTCTATCTTGGTTCTCCTACGAGCAGTACTTC. V gene TRBV18 combines with J gene TRBJ2-7, with no clear D. Germline V CDR1 and CDR2: KGHSH, LQKENI. Trimming cost V 5 bases and J 0 bases, with 17 bases left between them. The CDR3 loop spans 16 amino acids. Using reference TRBV18 and TRBJ2-7 for the parts outside the CDR3, the full variable domain is NAGVMQNPRHLVRRRGQEARLRCSPMKGHSHVYWYRQLPEEGLKFMVYLQKENIIDESGMPKERFSAEFPKEGPSILRIQQVVRGDSAAYFCASSSPLSWFSYEQYFGPGTRLTVT.

The chain couples TRBV6-6 to TRBJ1-5; tentatively, D is TRBD1 (6 bases). The V and J ends lost 5 bases and 4 bases respectively, with 15 bases between them. Per germline, CDR1 MNHNY and CDR2 SVGAGI (reference sequence). This CDR3 contains 15 residues. The CDR3 bases are TGTGCCAGCAGTCCCGGGACATTTGGAAATCAGCCCCAGCATTTT. Amino acid sequence: CASSPGTFGNQPQHF.

The chain has TRBV24-1 and TRBJ2-1; tentative D call: TRBD1 (5 bases). This CDR3 contains 16 residues. Germline CDR1 reads KGHDR; CDR2 reads SFDVKD. V was shortened by 3 bases and J by 5 bases, with 16 bases between the two germline ends. This CDR3 is CATSDHRNPADNEQFF. DNA for the CDR3: TGTGCCACCAGTGATCACAGGAATCCGGCCGACAATGAGCAGTTCTTC.

The chain uses TRBV24-1 and TRBJ2-3; D is ambiguous. The CDR3 runs to 18 residues. CDR1 is KGHDR and CDR2 is SFDVKD in the germline V gene. Trimming shortened V by 4 bases and J by 0 bases, and 19 bases separated the two germline ends. The CDR3 nucleotides read TGTGCCACCAGTGACGCGATAACTTCAACCTCTAGCACAGATACGCAGTATTTT. Translated, it gives CATSDAITSTSSTDTQYF.

The V gene is TRBV19, the J gene TRBJ2-5, with D perhaps matching TRBD2 (5 bases). There are 16 residues in the CDR3. V was shortened by 0 bases and J by 5 bases, with 16 bases between the two germline ends. Germline lookup yields CDR1 LNHDA and CDR2 SQIVND (reference sequence). CDR3 protein: CASSIDEGLRTETQYF. The CDR3, as DNA: TGTGCCAGTAGTATAGATGAAGGACTTAGGACGGAGACCCAGTACTTC.

This chain links TRBV28 with TRBJ2-1; D remains ambiguous. There are 12 residues in the CDR3. Germline V gene lookup returns CDR1 MDHEN and CDR2 SYDVKM. V dropped 4 bases and J dropped 3 bases, with 4 bases sitting between them. CDR3 nucleotide sequence: TGTGCCAGCAGTTCGGTCTACAATGAGCAGTTCTTC. Protein sequence: CASSSVYNEQFF. Based on the CDR3 plus reference TRBV28 and TRBJ2-1, the full variable domain is DVKVTQSSRYLVKRTGEKVFLECVQDMDHENMFWYRQDPGLGLRLIYFSYDVKMKEKGDIPEGYSVSREKKERFSLILESASTNQTSMYLCASSSVYNEQFFGPGTRLTVL.

This chain links TRBV7-9 with TRBJ2-5, with D hard to call. V was cut by 5 bases and J by 5 bases, with 15 bases left in between. Per the germline V gene, CDR1 is SEHNR and CDR2 is FQNEAQ (reference sequence). The CDR3 extends over 14 amino acids. DNA for the CDR3: TGTGCCAGCAGCCATTACCGGGTATGGGAGACCCAGTACTTC. As protein: CASSHYRVWETQYF.

On this clone itself: Different DNA sequences within this sample yield the same CDR3. The chain joins TRBV6-5 to TRBJ1-4; TRBD1 matches 7 bases. Germline V gene sequence: CDR1 MNHEY, CDR2 SVGAGI. Trimming took 6 bases from V and 0 from J; bases not matched to a gene: 4. The CDR3 runs 15 residues. CDR3 sequence reads: CASSRQGATNEKLFF. In DNA, the CDR3 is TGTGCCAGCAGCCGACAGGGTGCAACTAATGAAAAACTGTTTTTT.

The CDR3 loop reads CASSLAMRERETQYF. The CDR3 DNA reads as TGTGCCAGCAGCTTAGCGATGCGGGAGAGGGAGACCCAGTACTTC. The V gene is TRBV7-6, the J gene TRBJ2-5; the match to TRBD2 covers 7 bases. The CDR3 length is 15 residues. V lost 0 bases and J lost 5; bases outside the gene matches: 6. CDR1 is SGHVS and CDR2 is FNYEAQ in the germline V gene.

The chain is built from TRBV7-2 and TRBJ2-1; 10 nucleotides align to TRBD2. Losses at the gene ends were 5 bases for V and 8 bases for J; bases not matched to a gene: 12. Germline V CDR1 and CDR2: SGHTA, FQGNSA. The CDR3 has 16 residues. DNA for the CDR3: TGTGCCAGCAGCCACCGTCCGGGACTAGCGACCCATGAGCAGTTCTTC. This sequence encodes CASSHRPGLATHEQFF.

V gene TRBV28 combines with J gene TRBJ2-1; D gene unclear. The CDR3 is made up of 11 amino acids. V was trimmed by 1 base and J by 9 bases, leaving 4 bases between them. Looked up from germline, CDR1 is MDHEN and CDR2 is SYDVKM. The CDR3 here is CASSLLVEQFF. CDR3 DNA sequence: TGTGCCAGCAGTTTATTAGTTGAGCAGTTCTTC.

This sequence joins TRBV12-3 or TRBV12-4 and TRBJ2-4; D is possibly TRBD2 (5 bases). With 5 bases removed from V and 6 bases from J, the gap between germline ends came to 5 bases. The CDR3 loop spans 11 amino acids. CDR3 DNA sequence: TGTGCCAGCAGTGAGGGAAACATTCAGTACTTC. Translation gives CASSEGNIQYF.

Here the CDR3 reads CSASPSGSSTDTQYF. The CDR3 nucleotides are TGCAGTGCTAGTCCTAGCGGGAGTAGCACAGATACGCAGTATTTT. V gene TRBV20-1 combines with J gene TRBJ2-3; the match to TRBD2 covers 10 bases. Trimming removed 3 bases from V and 0 bases from J; junction bases left unmatched: 3. The CDR3 spans 15 residues. The germline V gene has CDR1 DFQATT and CDR2 SNEGSKA (reference sequence).

The chain links TRBV18 to TRBJ2-3, with D possibly being TRBD2 (7 bases). This CDR3 has 15 residues. Germline V gives CDR1 KGHSH, CDR2 LQKENI. Trimming shortened V by 1 base and J by 4 bases, and 12 bases separated the two germline ends. The CDR3 is CASSPLQGGSDTQYF. The CDR3 DNA follows: TGTGCCAGCTCACCACTACAGGGAGGGTCAGATACGCAGTATTTT.

The chain is built from TRBV4-3 and TRBJ2-1; 8 nucleotides align to TRBD2. V was pared by 3 bases and J by 9 bases, with 19 bases of the junction left unmatched. CDR3 length: 18 amino acids. Germline V gene data show CDR1 as LGHNA and CDR2 as YSLEER. The CDR3 protein is CASSQGRGGNPSRGEQFF. CDR3 bases: TGCGCCAGCAGCCAGGGCCGGGGGGGCAACCCAAGCCGTGGTGAGCAGTTCTTC.

The chain is built from TRBV3-1 (or the pseudogene TRBV3-2) and TRBJ1-2; 8 positions match TRBD1. Germline V gene data show CDR1 as LGHDT and CDR2 as YNNKEL (reference sequence). This CDR3 is built from 16 residues. The trim removed 4 bases at V and 5 bases at J, leaving 12 bases unmatched. The DNA of the CDR3 is TGTGCCAGCAGCCTCGGAGCCGGACAGGGAAGGTATGGCTACACCTTC. This sequence encodes CASSLGAGQGRYGYTF.

V usage is TRBV5-1 and J usage is TRBJ1-6; D remains ambiguous. This CDR3 has 13 amino acids. Germline V lookup: CDR1 SGHRS, CDR2 YFSETQ. Trimming cost V 3 bases and J 8 bases, with 9 bases left between them. The CDR3 protein is CASSSDSDSPLHF. CDR3 in DNA: TGCGCCAGCAGCTCGGACTCGGATTCACCCCTCCACTTT.

The CDR3 DNA reads as TGTGCCAGCTCATCAATTGAAGCCAATGAGCAGTTCTTC. Protein product: CASSSIEANEQFF. V is TRBV18 and J is TRBJ2-1, with D hard to call. Trimming took off 5 bases at V and 6 bases at J, with 11 bases between the two ends. CDR3 length: 13 residues. Germline CDR1 is KGHSH and CDR2 is LQKENI.

The rearrangement links TRBV19 to TRBJ1-5; the match to TRBD1 covers 10 bases. The CDR3 extends over 15 amino acids. The germline gives CDR1 LNHDA, CDR2 SQIVND (reference sequence). The trim removed 6 bases at V and 5 bases at J, leaving 7 bases unmatched. The CDR3 loop is CASSTGTGAHQPQHF. The CDR3 bases are TGTGCCAGTAGCACTGGGACAGGGGCCCATCAGCCCCAGCATTTT.